One and the same sample provided the 11 T cell receptor beta chains below, sequenced in a study of blood T cell repertoires in COVID-19. Produced via immunoSEQ multiplex PCR; TCRdb's table is partial and in-frame only. Among about 66,000 clones listed, roughly 82% were seen once. The sequencing input was peripheral blood. The receptors shown here come from a man aged 60 to 75 with acute or convalescent COVID-19.

The chain has TRBV4-3 and TRBJ2-7, with D perhaps TRBD1 (5 bases). V shed 0 bases and J shed 6 bases, with 18 bases lying between them. The CDR3 runs 16 residues. Germline V gene sequence: CDR1 LGHNA, CDR2 YSLEER. The CDR3 DNA is TGCGCCAGCAGCCAAGACGTGGGAAGGGGAAAACTCGAGCAGTACTTC. It specifies CASSQDVGRGKLEQYF.

This clone has a single count. The chain recombines TRBV13 with TRBJ1-1; D unclear. Trimming removed 5 bases from V and 4 bases from J, with 8 bases in between. Germline V gene lookup returns CDR1 PRHDT and CDR2 FYEKMQ (reference sequence). This CDR3 is built from 12 residues. The CDR3 DNA sequence: TGTGCCAGCAGCCGCAGGCTCACTGAAGCTTTCTTT. Translated, it gives CASSRRLTEAFF. Full variable domain (remainder filled in from reference TRBV13 and TRBJ1-1): AAGVIQSPRHLIKEKRETATLKCYPIPRHDTVYWYQQGPGQDPQFLISFYEKMQSDKGSIPDRFSAQQFSDYHSELNMSSLELGDSALYFCASSRRLTEAFFGQGTRLTVV.

The chain uses TRBV7-2 and TRBJ1-5; D is unclear. CDR3 length: 15 amino acids. CDR1 is SGHTA and CDR2 is FQGNSA in the germline V gene. V was trimmed by 1 base and J by 6 bases, leaving 13 bases between them. CDR3 residues: CASSLGGNAGQPQHF. The DNA of the CDR3 is TGTGCCAGCAGCTTAGGAGGGAACGCAGGTCAGCCCCAGCATTTT.

The V call is TRBV29-1, the J call TRBJ2-1; the D is unclear. Deletions cut 2 bases from V and 4 bases from J, with 3 bases between. The CDR3 covers 11 residues. Germline CDR1 and CDR2: SQVTM and ANQGSEA. CDR3 nucleotides: TGCAGCGTTGAACTGTACAATGAGCAGTTCTTC. Encoded protein: CSVELYNEQFF.

The gene calls are TRBV18 and TRBJ1-2; 10 nucleotides line up with TRBD1. Germline V lookup: CDR1 KGHSH, CDR2 LQKENI. The CDR3 sequence is 15 residues long. V was pared by 3 bases and J by 4 bases, with 5 bases of the junction left unmatched. For the CDR3, the DNA is TGTGCCAGCTCACCTGGGACAGGGGAGCGCTATGGCTACACCTTC. The encoded protein is CASSPGTGERYGYTF.

Only a few counts were recorded for this clone. The chain has TRBV7-2 and TRBJ1-5, with TRBD1 matching 8 bases. Germline V gene lookup returns CDR1 SGHTA and CDR2 FQGNSA. With V trimmed by 3 bases and J by 0 bases, 10 bases remained unmatched. This CDR3 spans 18 amino acids. CDR3: CASSFPGGDRNSNQPQHF. The CDR3 DNA reads TGTGCCAGCAGCTTCCCAGGCGGGGACAGGAATAGCAATCAGCCCCAGCATTTT.

This clone was counted between two and nine times. V gene TRBV30 combines with J gene TRBJ1-2; 8 bases fit TRBD1. CDR3 length equals 15 residues. The V gene's germline CDR1 is GTSNPN and CDR2 SVGIG (reference sequence). V lost 0 bases and J lost 2; bases outside the gene matches: 5. The CDR3 reads CAWSVGQVTNYGYTF. CDR3 nucleotides: TGTGCCTGGAGTGTGGGACAGGTAACCAACTATGGCTACACCTTC.

In DNA form, the CDR3 reads TGTGCCAGCAGTGATCCCGGCACGGGACTCCCTAACTATGGCTACACCTTC. Translation gives CASSDPGTGLPNYGYTF. This chain links TRBV2 with TRBJ1-2, with D perhaps matching TRBD1 (5 bases). The CDR3 contains 17 residues. The V gene's germline CDR1 is SNHLY and CDR2 FYNNEI. V gave up 3 bases and J gave up 0 bases, with 17 bases separating them.

This clone was observed a few times. J is TRBJ2-1 and V is TRBV7-9; TRBD2 matches 8 bases. V gave up 4 bases and J gave up 9 bases; unmatched junction bases: 8. The CDR3 spans 14 residues. The germline gives CDR1 SEHNR, CDR2 FQNEAQ (reference sequence). For the CDR3, the DNA is TGTGCCAGCAGCTACGCCGGGACTAGATCTGAGCAGTTCTTC. Translated, it gives CASSYAGTRSEQFF.

This clone has a handful of counts. The chain employs TRBV13 and TRBJ2-1; D is possibly TRBD2 (7 bases). Trimming pared 5 bases from V and 4 bases from J, leaving 12 bases between. This CDR3 has 14 amino acids. Germline loops: CDR1 PRHDT, CDR2 FYEKMQ (reference sequence). The CDR3 loop is CASSLGGRYNEQFF. CDR3 nucleotide sequence: TGTGCCAGCAGCCTGGGGGGGCGGTACAATGAGCAGTTCTTC.

CDR3 protein: CASSYFRDRKNSPLHF. DNA for the CDR3: TGTGCCAGCAGTTACTTTCGAGACAGGAAGAATTCACCCCTCCACTTT. The chain recombines TRBV6-5 with TRBJ1-6; D perhaps matches TRBD1 (6 bases). The CDR3 length is 16 residues. Trimming removed 1 base from V and 7 bases from J, with 14 bases in between. CDR1 and CDR2 (germline): MNHEY, SVGAGI.